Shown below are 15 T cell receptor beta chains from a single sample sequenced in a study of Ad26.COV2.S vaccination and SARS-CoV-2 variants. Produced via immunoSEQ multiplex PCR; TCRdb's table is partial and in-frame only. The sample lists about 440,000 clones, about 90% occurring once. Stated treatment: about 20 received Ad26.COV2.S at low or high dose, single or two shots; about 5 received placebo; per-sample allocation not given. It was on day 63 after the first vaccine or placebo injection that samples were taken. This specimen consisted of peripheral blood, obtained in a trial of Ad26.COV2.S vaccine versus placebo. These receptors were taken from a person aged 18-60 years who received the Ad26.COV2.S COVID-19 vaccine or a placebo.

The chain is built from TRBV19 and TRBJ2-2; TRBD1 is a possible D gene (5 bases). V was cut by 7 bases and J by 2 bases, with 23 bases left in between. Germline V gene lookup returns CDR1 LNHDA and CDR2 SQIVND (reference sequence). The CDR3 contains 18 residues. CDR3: CASTSTIWGAFNTGELFF. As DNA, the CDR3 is TGTGCCAGTACCTCAACGATATGGGGCGCGTTTAACACCGGGGAGCTGTTTTTT.

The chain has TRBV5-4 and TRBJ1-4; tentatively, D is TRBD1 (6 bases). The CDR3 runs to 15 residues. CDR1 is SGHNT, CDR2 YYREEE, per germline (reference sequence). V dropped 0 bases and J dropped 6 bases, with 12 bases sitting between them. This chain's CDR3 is CASSLAGPGDEKLFF. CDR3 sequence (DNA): TGTGCCAGCAGCTTGGCCGGGCCAGGGGATGAAAAACTGTTTTTT. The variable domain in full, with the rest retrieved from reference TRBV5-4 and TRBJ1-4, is ETGVTQSPTHLIKTRGQQVTLRCSSQSGHNTVSWYQQALGQGPQFIFQYYREEENGRGNFPPRFSGLQFPNYSSELNVNALELDDSALYLCASSLAGPGDEKLFFGSGTQLSVL.

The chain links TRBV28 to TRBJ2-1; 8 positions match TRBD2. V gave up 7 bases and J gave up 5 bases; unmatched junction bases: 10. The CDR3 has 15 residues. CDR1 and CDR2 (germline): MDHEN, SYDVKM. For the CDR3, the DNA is TGTGCCAGCAAGATTGCGGGAGGCCAACACAATGAGCAGTTCTTC. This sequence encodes CASKIAGGQHNEQFF.

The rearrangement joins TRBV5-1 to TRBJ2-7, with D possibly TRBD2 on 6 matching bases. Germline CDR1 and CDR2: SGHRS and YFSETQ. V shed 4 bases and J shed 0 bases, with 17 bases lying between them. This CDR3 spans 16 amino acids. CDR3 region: CASSMGGQDYSYEQYF. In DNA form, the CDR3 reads TGCGCCAGCAGCATGGGAGGCCAGGACTACTCCTACGAGCAGTACTTC.

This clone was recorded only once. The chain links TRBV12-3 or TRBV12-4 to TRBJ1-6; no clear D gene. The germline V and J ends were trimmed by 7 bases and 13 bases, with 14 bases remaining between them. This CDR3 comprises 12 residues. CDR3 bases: TGTGCCAGCACCTCCGCCCCTTCGCCCCTCCACTTT. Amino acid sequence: CASTSAPSPLHF.

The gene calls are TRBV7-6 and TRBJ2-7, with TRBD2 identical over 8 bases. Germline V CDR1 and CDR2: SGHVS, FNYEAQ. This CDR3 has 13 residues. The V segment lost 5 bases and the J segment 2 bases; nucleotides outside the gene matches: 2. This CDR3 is CASSRGGTYEQYF. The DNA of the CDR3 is TGTGCCAGCAGCCGGGGGGGAACCTACGAGCAGTACTTC.

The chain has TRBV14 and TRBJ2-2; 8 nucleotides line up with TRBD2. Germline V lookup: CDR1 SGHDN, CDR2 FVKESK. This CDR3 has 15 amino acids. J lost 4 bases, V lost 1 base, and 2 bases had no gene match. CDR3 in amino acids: CASSQGAGGTGELFF. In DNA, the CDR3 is TGTGCCAGCAGCCAAGGTGCGGGGGGCACCGGGGAGCTGTTTTTT. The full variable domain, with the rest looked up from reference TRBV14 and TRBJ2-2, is EAGVTQFPSHSVIEKGQTVTLRCDPISGHDNLYWYRRVMGKEIKFLLHFVKESKQDESGMPNNRFLAERTGGTYSTLKVQPAELEDSGVYFCASSQGAGGTGELFFGEGSRLTVL.

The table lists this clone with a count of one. CDR3 in DNA: TGTGCCAGCATCCGGGACAGAGATCAGCCCCAGCATTTT. This codes for CASIRDRDQPQHF. J is TRBJ1-5 and V is TRBV6-5; 7 positions agree with TRBD1. CDR1 and CDR2 from the germline V gene are MNHEY and SVGAGI. J gave up 5 bases and V 7 bases, and 5 bases lay outside the gene matches. The CDR3 extends over 13 amino acids.

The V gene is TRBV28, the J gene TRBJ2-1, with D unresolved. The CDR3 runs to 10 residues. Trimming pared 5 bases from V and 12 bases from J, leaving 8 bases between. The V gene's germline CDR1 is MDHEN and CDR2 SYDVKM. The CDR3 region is CASSRTGQFF. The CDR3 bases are TGTGCCAGCAGTCGGACGGGGCAGTTCTTC. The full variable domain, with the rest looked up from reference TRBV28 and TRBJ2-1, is DVKVTQSSRYLVKRTGEKVFLECVQDMDHENMFWYRQDPGLGLRLIYFSYDVKMKEKGDIPEGYSVSREKKERFSLILESASTNQTSMYLCASSRTGQFFGPGTRLTVL.

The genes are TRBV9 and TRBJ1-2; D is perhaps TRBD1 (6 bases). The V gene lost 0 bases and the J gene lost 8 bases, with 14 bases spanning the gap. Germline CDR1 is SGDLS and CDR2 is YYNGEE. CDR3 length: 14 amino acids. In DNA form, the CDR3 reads TGTGCCAGCAGCGTAGATACAGGGAAGTTCGGCTACACCTTC. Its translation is CASSVDTGKFGYTF.

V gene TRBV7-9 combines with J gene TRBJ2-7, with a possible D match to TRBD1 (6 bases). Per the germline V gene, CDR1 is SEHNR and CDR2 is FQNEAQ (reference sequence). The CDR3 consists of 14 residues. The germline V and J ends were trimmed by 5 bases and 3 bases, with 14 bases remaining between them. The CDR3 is CASSRLETGYEQYF. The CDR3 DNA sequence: TGTGCCAGCAGCAGGCTAGAGACAGGCTACGAGCAGTACTTC. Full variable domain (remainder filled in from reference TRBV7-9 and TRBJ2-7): DTGVSQNPRHKITKRGQNVTFRCDPISEHNRLYWYRQTLGQGPEFLTYFQNEAQLEKSRLLSDRFSAERPKGSFSTLEIQRTEQGDSAMYLCASSRLETGYEQYFGPGTRLTVT.

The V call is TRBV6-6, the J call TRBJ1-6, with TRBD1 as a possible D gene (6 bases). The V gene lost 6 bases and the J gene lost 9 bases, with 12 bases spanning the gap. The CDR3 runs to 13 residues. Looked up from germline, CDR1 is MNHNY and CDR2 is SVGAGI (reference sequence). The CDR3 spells CASRETRGSPLHF. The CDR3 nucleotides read TGTGCCAGCAGGGAAACCAGGGGTTCACCCCTCCACTTT.

CDR3 sequence (DNA): TGTGCCAGCTCACCACCCGGACAGGGCAACACCGGGGAGCTGTTTTTT. It specifies CASSPPGQGNTGELFF. V gene TRBV18 combines with J gene TRBJ2-2; 8 positions agree with TRBD1. Trimming removed 0 bases from V and 2 bases from J; junction bases left unmatched: 2. CDR1 is KGHSH and CDR2 is LQKENI in the germline V gene. The CDR3 runs to 16 residues.

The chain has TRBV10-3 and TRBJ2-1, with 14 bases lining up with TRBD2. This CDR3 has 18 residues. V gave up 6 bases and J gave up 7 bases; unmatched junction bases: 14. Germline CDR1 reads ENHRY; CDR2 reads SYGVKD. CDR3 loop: CAISPTGVGLAGGNEQFF. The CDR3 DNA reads TGTGCCATCAGCCCGACAGGGGTAGGACTAGCGGGAGGTAATGAGCAGTTCTTC.

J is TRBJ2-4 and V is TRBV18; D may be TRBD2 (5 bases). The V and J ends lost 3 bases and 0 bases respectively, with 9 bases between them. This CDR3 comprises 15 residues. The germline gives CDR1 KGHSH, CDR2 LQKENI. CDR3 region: CASSPSAGAKNIQYF. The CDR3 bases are TGTGCCAGCTCACCCTCGGCGGGAGCCAAAAACATTCAGTACTTC.